This entry describes one TCR beta chain. Its antigen is unknown. This specimen comes from a study of shared clonotypes between healthy human individuals. This CDR3 is 15 amino acids long. Sequencing was at deep level. The assay was immunoSEQ multiplex PCR, and TCRdb's table has in-frame clones only and misses some. The repertoire holds fewer than 550,000 clones, nearly 80% seen once, with about an eighth in the top ten. Whole-study results and caveats: Among donors, sharing of clonotypes was expected to be affected by sequencing depth.

Every donor was a Caucasian adult from Nashville, Tennessee. The J gene is TRBJ2-4, the V gene TRBV21-1; the listed D gene, TRBD1, was not tested against the DNA. TRBV21-1 is flagged as a pseudogene. Sequencing input: PBMCs. The TCR sequence derives from a woman in her thirties or forties in good health. Some clones in this sample may be carry-over from other donors' samples. The CDR3 region is CASSKVRGRGNIQYF. The CDR3 DNA reads TGTGCCAGCAGCAAGGTCAGGGGTAGAGGGAACATTCAGTACTTC.